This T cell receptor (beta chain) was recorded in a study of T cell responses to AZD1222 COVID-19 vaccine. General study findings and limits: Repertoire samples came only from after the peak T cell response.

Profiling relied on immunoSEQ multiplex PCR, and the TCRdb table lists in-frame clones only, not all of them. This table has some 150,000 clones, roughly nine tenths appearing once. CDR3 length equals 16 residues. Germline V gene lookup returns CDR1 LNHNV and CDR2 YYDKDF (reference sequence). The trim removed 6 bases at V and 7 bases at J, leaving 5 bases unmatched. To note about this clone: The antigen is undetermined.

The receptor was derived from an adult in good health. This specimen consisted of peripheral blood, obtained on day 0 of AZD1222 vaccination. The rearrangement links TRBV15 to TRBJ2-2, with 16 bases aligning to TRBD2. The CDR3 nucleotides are TGTGCCACCAGGCAGGGACTAGCGGGGGGGTACGGGGAGCTGTTTTTT. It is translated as CATRQGLAGGYGELFF.